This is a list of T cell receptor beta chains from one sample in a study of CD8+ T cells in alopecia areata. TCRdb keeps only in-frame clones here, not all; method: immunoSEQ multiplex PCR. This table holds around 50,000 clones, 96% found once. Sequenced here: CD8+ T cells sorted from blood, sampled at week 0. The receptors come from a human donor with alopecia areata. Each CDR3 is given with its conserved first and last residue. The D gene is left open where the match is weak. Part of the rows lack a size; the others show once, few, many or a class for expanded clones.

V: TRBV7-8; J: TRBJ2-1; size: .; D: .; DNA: TGTGCCAGCAGTTCCAACCCGGGACTCCCTCTCGATGCGTTGTTCTTC; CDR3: CASSSNPGLPLDALFF
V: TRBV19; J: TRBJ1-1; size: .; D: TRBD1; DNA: TGTGCCAGTAGAACCAGGGGGACTACTGAAGCTTTCTTT; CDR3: CASRTRGTTEAFF
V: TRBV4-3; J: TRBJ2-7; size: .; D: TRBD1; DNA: TGCGCCAGCAGCCCCCACCAAGGACAGGAGGCTTACGAGCAGTACTTC; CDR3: CASSPHQGQEAYEQYF
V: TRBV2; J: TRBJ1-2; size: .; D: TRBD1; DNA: TGTGCCAGCAGTGACGGAGGGGGCACCTATGGCTACACCTTC; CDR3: CASSDGGGTYGYTF
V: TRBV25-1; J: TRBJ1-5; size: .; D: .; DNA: TGTGCCAGCAGTGAATATCCGGGGCTCAGCAATCAGCCCCAGCATTTT; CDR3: CASSEYPGLSNQPQHF
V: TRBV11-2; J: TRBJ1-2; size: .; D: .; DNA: TGTGCCAGCAGCTTAGAGAACCCGACAGGACGGGGATATGGCTACACCTTC; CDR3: CASSLENPTGRGYGYTF
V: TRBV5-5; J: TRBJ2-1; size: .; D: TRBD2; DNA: TGTGCCAGCAGCCTTCGACTAGCGGGGGGTAGCTACAATGAGCAGTTCTTC; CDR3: CASSLRLAGGSYNEQFF
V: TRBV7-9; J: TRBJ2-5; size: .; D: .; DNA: TGTGCCAGCAGCTTATTTGCACGGGAGACCCAGTACTTC; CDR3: CASSLFARETQYF
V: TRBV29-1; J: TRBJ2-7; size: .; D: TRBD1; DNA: TGCAGCACCACAGGGGGCGATTCCTACGAGCAGTACTTC; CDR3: CSTTGGDSYEQYF
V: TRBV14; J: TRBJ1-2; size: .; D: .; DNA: TGTGCCAGCAGCCATTCCGGGTTTTATGGCTACACCTTC; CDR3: CASSHSGFYGYTF
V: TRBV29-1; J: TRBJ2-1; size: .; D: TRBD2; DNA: TGCAGCGTTGACAGGCAGCGGGGGGTTTACAATGAGCAGTTCTTC; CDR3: CSVDRQRGVYNEQFF
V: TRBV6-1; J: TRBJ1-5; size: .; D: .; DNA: TGTGCCAGCAGTGAAGGTCCTTACAGCCTTAGGAATCAGCCCCAGCATTTT; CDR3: CASSEGPYSLRNQPQHF
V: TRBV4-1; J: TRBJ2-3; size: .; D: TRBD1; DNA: TGCGCCAGCAGCCGAACCCAGGGGGCGGCAGATACGCAGTATTTT; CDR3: CASSRTQGAADTQYF
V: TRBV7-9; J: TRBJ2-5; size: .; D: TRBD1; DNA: TGTGCCAGCAGCCTAACCGGGACAGAACAAGAGACCCAGTACTTC; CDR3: CASSLTGTEQETQYF
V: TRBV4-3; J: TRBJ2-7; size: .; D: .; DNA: TGCGCCAGCAGCCAAGTAACAGGTAGCTCCTACGAGCAGTACTTC; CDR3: CASSQVTGSSYEQYF
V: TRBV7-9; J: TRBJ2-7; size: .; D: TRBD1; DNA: TGTGCCAGCAGCTCACCAGGACAGGGGAGGCACGAGCAGTACTTC; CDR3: CASSSPGQGRHEQYF
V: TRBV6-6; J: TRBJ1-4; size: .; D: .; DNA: TGTGCCAGCGGTACTAATCCGGGGGCTAATGAAAAACTGTTTTTT; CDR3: CASGTNPGANEKLFF
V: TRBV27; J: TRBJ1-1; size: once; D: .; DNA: TGTGCCAGCAGTTTATCCCGGACGGGGAACACTGAAGCTTTCTTT; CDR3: CASSLSRTGNTEAFF
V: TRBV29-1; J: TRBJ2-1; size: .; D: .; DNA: TGCAGCGTGGACACCCACAATGAGCAGTTCTTC; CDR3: CSVDTHNEQFF
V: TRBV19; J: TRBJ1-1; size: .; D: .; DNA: TGTGCCAGTAGTACGTTCGGGGGGCTCGGTACTGAAGCTTTCTTT; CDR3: CASSTFGGLGTEAFF
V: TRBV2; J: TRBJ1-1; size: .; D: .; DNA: TGTGCCAGCAGTGAGAAGGGCCGGGTGGATGAGGACACTGAAGCTTTCTTT; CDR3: CASSEKGRVDEDTEAFF
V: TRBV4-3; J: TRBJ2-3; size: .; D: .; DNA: TGCGCCAGCAGCCAGGACCCGACTAGTACAGATACGCAGTATTTT; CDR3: CASSQDPTSTDTQYF
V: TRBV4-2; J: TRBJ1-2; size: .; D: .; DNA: TGTGCCAGCAGCCTAAAATCCGGGGGCCCTAACTATGGCTACACCTTC; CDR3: CASSLKSGGPNYGYTF
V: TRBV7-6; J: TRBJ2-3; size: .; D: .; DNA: TGTGCCAGCAGCTTAGCGGCTAGCGCCAGCACAGATACGCAGTATTTT; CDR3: CASSLAASASTDTQYF
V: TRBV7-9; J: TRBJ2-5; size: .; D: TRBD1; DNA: TGTGCCAGCCGTGGGACAGGGGGCCTCTTCCAGGAGACCCAGTACTTC; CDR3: CASRGTGGLFQETQYF
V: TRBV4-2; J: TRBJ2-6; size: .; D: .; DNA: TGTGCCAGCAGCCCGAAACATGAGGAGCCGGCAGGGGCCAACGTCCTGACTTTC; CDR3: CASSPKHEEPAGANVLTF
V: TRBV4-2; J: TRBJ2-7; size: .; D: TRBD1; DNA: TGTGCCAGCAGCCAAGAGGGGACAGGGGGCTATGAGCAGTACTTC; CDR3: CASSQEGTGGYEQYF
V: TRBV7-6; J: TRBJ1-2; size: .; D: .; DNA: TGTGCCAGCAGCTTAGATTCTTTGGACAGCCCATCCTTC; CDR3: CASSLDSLDSPSF
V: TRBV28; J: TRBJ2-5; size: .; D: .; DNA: TGTGCCAGCAGTTTAGAACAGCAAGAGACCCAGTACTTC; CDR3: CASSLEQQETQYF
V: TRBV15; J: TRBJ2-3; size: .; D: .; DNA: TGTGCCACCAGCACCGCTTTCACAGATACGCAGTATTTT; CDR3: CATSTAFTDTQYF
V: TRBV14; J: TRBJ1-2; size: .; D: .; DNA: TGTGCCAGCAGCCAGGGGACTGAAGGCTACACCTTC; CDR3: CASSQGTEGYTF
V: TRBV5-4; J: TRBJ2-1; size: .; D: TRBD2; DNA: TGTGCCACGACCCGGGGGGACAATGAGCAGTTCTTC; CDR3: CATTRGDNEQFF
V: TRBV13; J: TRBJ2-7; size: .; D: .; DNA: TGTGCCAGCAGCTTAGGCCTTGGGGAGCAGTACTTC; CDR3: CASSLGLGEQYF
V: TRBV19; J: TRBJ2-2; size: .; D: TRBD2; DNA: TGTGCCAGTACACCATGGGAGGGCCTGGCGAACACCGGGGAGCTGTTTTTT; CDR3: CASTPWEGLANTGELFF
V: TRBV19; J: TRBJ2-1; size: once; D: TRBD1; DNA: TGTGCCAGTAGCCCAGGGGGAGATTACAATGAGCAGTTCTTC; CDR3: CASSPGGDYNEQFF
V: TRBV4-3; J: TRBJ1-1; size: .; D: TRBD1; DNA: TGCGCCAGCAGCCAGAGGACAGGGGCAAACACTGAAGCTTTCTTT; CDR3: CASSQRTGANTEAFF
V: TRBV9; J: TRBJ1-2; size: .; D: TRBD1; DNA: TGTGCCAGCAGCGCCCGGGACAGTGGGGTCTTCGGCTACACCTTC; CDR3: CASSARDSGVFGYTF
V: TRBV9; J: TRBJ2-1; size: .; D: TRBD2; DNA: TGTGCCAGCAGCGAACTAGCGGGGGGGCTTAATGAGCAGTTCTTC; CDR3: CASSELAGGLNEQFF
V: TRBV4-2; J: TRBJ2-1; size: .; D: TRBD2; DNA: TGTGCCAGCAGCCAAGTGGAATTAGCGGGGGGCTACAATGAGCAGTTCTTC; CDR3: CASSQVELAGGYNEQFF
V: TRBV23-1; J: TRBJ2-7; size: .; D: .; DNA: TGCGCCAGCAGTCAATCCCCGCCAGGGAGAACTTACGAGCAGTACTTC; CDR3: CASSQSPPGRTYEQYF
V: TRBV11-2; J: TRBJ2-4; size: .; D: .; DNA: TGTGCCAGCAGCTTAGATCCCGCAGAGAAAAACATTCAGTACTTC; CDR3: CASSLDPAEKNIQYF